These T cell receptor beta chains were read from a single sample in a study of response to subunit inactivated influenza vaccine. TCRdb reprocessed the RT-PCR reads via MiXCR and lists one record per CDR3 protein. This sample has 490,000 or so distinct CDR3 sequences, with around 8% found just once. The sequenced sample was PBMCs from blood, obtained less than 30 months after vaccination. These receptors came from a man between 50 and 69 years old who received an inactivated influenza vaccine. CDR3s include the opening cysteine and the closing phenylalanine or tryptophan. The D gene is left open where the match is weak. Clone size is stated in some rows and not others, as once, few, many or a class when expanded.

V gene	J gene	D gene	clone size	CDR3 protein	CDR3 DNA
TRBV12-3/TRBV12-4	TRBJ1-2	.	many	CASSLDRDYGYTF	TGTGCCAGCAGTTTAGACAGGGATTATGGCTACACCTTC
TRBV6-1	TRBJ2-7	TRBD1	.	CSSSLRDRYEQYF	TGTTCCAGCAGTCTCCGGGACAGATACGAGCAGTACTTC
TRBV7-9	TRBJ1-6	TRBD1	.	CASSSLSGTAAIRPLHF	TGTGCCAGCAGCTCCCTATCCGGGACAGCCGCGATTCGGCCCCTCCACTTT
TRBV7-2	TRBJ2-3	.	many	CASSLATGTDTQYF	TGTGCCAGCAGCTTAGCCACAGGCACAGATACGCAGTATTTT
TRBV6-1	TRBJ2-1	.	.	CATLRIPPNNEQFF	TGTGCCACCCTCAGGATCCCTCCCAACAATGAGCAGTTCTTC
TRBV9	TRBJ2-1	TRBD2	few	CASTPGASGNNEQFF	TGTGCCAGCACCCCCGGAGCTAGCGGGAACAATGAGCAGTTCTTC
TRBV6-5	TRBJ2-2	.	many	CASRENTGELFF	TGTGCCAGCAGAGAGAACACCGGGGAGCTGTTTTTT
TRBV2	TRBJ1-1	.	.	CASSPIRNTEAFF	TGTGCCAGCAGTCCCATAAGAAACACTGAAGCTTTCTTT
TRBV24-1	TRBJ2-1	.	few	CATSDPRRSYNEQFF	TGTGCCACCAGTGACCCCCGGAGGTCCTACAATGAGCAGTTCTTC
TRBV24-1	TRBJ2-5	.	many	CATSDFWGGETQYF	TGTGCCACCAGTGATTTCTGGGGTGGAGAGACCCAGTACTTC
TRBV12-3/TRBV12-4	TRBJ2-7	.	few	CASTGGGANYEQYF	TGTGCCAGCACTGGTGGGGGCGCAAACTACGAGCAGTACTTC
TRBV5-1	TRBJ1-4	.	.	CASSHADTWDEKLFF	TGCGCCAGCAGCCATGCGGACACCTGGGATGAAAAACTGTTTTTT
TRBV28	TRBJ2-1	.	many	CASSFGRSFYNEQFF	TGTGCCAGCAGTTTCGGCCGTTCTTTCTACAATGAGCAGTTCTTC
TRBV18	TRBJ1-2	TRBD1	.	CASSPGTGTNYGYTF	TGTGCCAGCTCACCCGGGACAGGGACTAACTATGGCTACACCTTC
TRBV3-1	TRBJ1-4	TRBD1	many	CASSPGQGVQEKLFF	TGTGCCAGCAGCCCTGGACAGGGGGTACAGGAAAAACTGTTTTTT
TRBV7-2	TRBJ1-4	.	many	CASSLMGTSGEKLFF	TGTGCCAGCAGCTTAATGGGAACCTCCGGGGAAAAACTGTTTTTT
TRBV7-9	TRBJ2-1	TRBD1	few	CASSLAGTDNEQFF	TGTGCCAGCAGCTTAGCGGGGACAGACAATGAGCAGTTCTTC
TRBV12-3/TRBV12-4	TRBJ1-3	.	.	CASAARGMWGNTIYF	TGTGCCAGCGCCGCCCGAGGGATGTGGGGAAACACCATATATTTT
TRBV12-3/TRBV12-4	TRBJ2-1	TRBD2	few	CASTLAGVHNEQFF	TGTGCCAGCACCTTAGCGGGAGTCCACAATGAGCAGTTCTTC
TRBV28	TRBJ1-3	.	few	CASTGTGGGNTIYF	TGTGCCAGCACCGGGACGGGCGGGGGAAACACCATATATTTT
TRBV27	TRBJ1-3	.	few	CASSLSFGGDRGNTIYF	TGTGCCAGCAGTTTATCGTTCGGGGGCGACCGCGGAAACACCATATATTTT
TRBV20-1	TRBJ2-1	.	.	CSARVSRVTYNEQFF	TGCAGTGCTAGAGTGAGTCGGGTGACCTACAATGAGCAGTTCTTC
TRBV4-3	TRBJ2-2	.	many	CASSQESTVNFGELFF	TGCGCCAGCAGCCAAGAGTCTACAGTCAATTTCGGGGAGCTGTTTTTT
TRBV20-1	TRBJ1-4	.	.	CSATTGSANEKLFF	TGCAGTGCTACAACAGGGTCGGCTAATGAAAAACTGTTTTTT
TRBV24-1	TRBJ2-1	TRBD2	.	CATSDFSGPHYNEQFF	TGTGCCACCAGTGATTTTAGCGGGCCCCACTACAATGAGCAGTTCTTC
TRBV7-2	TRBJ2-1	.	few	CASSLGGLATHNEQFF	TGTGCCAGCAGCTTAGGTGGGCTAGCGACCCACAATGAGCAGTTCTTC
TRBV3-1	TRBJ1-2	.	many	CASSQAVAGRNFGYTF	TGTGCCAGCAGCCAAGCGGTTGCGGGGAGAAATTTTGGCTACACCTTC
TRBV20-1	TRBJ1-3	.	many	CSASRQSSGNTIYF	TGCAGTGCTAGTCGGCAGAGCTCTGGAAACACCATATATTTT
TRBV28	TRBJ2-4	.	few	CASSPGQMNLPAKNIQYF	TGTGCCAGCAGTCCGGGACAAATGAATTTACCCGCCAAAAACATTCAGTACTTC
TRBV18	TRBJ2-3	.	many	CASSPLANTDTQYF	TGTGCCAGCTCACCATTAGCGAACACAGATACGCAGTATTTT
TRBV20-1	TRBJ2-7	.	few	CSASLAYEQYF	TGCAGTGCCTCACTAGCTTACGAGCAGTACTTC
TRBV27	TRBJ2-7	.	many	CASSLGSGPVREQYF	TGTGCCAGCAGTTTAGGGTCGGGGCCAGTCCGCGAGCAGTACTTC
TRBV18	TRBJ2-2	TRBD2	.	CASSPPGLFSTGELFF	TGTGCCAGCTCACCACCGGGACTATTTTCCACCGGGGAGCTGTTTTTT
TRBV4-1	TRBJ2-2	TRBD1	.	CASSRWGQGIGELFF	TGCGCCAGCAGCCGGTGGGGACAGGGAATCGGGGAGCTGTTTTTT
TRBV5-6	TRBJ2-2	TRBD1	.	CASSLPTGASGELFF	TGTGCCAGCAGCTTACCGACAGGGGCCAGCGGGGAGCTGTTTTTT
TRBV10-3	TRBJ2-7	.	.	CAISDKGGATYEQYF	TGTGCCATCAGTGATAAGGGGGGGGCTACCTACGAGCAGTACTTC
TRBV28	TRBJ1-2	TRBD1	few	CARRTGDRGVYGYTF	TGTGCCAGACGTACCGGGGACAGGGGTGTCTATGGCTACACCTTC
TRBV7-2	TRBJ1-5	.	few	CASSLDVYRGNQPQHF	TGTGCCAGCAGCTTAGATGTCTATAGGGGAAATCAGCCCCAGCATTTT
TRBV11-2	TRBJ2-1	TRBD2	few	CASSPKSQTSGTYNEQFF	TGTGCCAGCAGCCCAAAGTCCCAGACTAGCGGGACCTACAATGAGCAGTTCTTC